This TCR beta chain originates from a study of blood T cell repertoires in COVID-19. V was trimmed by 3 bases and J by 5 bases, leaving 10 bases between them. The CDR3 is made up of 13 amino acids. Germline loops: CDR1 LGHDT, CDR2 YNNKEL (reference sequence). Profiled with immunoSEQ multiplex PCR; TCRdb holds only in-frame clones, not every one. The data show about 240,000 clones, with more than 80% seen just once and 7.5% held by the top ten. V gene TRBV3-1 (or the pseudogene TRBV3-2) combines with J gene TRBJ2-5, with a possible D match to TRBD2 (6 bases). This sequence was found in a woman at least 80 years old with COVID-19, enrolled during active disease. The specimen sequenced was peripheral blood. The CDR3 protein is CASSHGDFETQYF. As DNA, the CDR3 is TGTGCCAGCAGCCATGGGGACTTTGAGACCCAGTACTTC.